The rows below give T cell receptor beta chains drawn from one sample of a study of human T cells and chemical hapten exposure. Each CDR3 protein gets one entry after TCRdb re-called the RACE reads with MiXCR. The repertoire holds around 380,000 distinct CDR3 sequences, with roughly 4.8% as singletons. The material was whole blood, obtained in connection with sensitization to the hapten diphenylcyclopropenone (DPC). These receptors were collected from a woman aged 45-59 years with alopecia areata. Some clones in this sample may be carry-over from other donors' samples. Both conserved end residues are part of each CDR3. Each record gives: clone size, V gene, J gene, D gene, CDR3 protein, CDR3 DNA. A D gene is named only where the DNA matches it firmly. Clone size, where shown, is once, few, many, or a class for clones that have expanded.

>.|TRBV20-1|TRBJ2-3|.
CSARVGGPDTQYF
TGCAGTGCTAGAGTGGGGGGCCCAGATACGCAGTATTTT
>.|TRBV27|TRBJ2-1|TRBD1
CASSYQGANEQFF
TGTGCCAGCAGTTACCAGGGGGCCAATGAGCAGTTCTTC
>few|TRBV7-2|TRBJ2-4|TRBD2
CASSLDGRLAAAKNIQYF
TGTGCCAGCAGCTTAGACGGGAGACTAGCCGCAGCCAAAAACATTCAGTACTTC
>.|TRBV5-5|TRBJ2-3|TRBD2
CASSFERGHTDTQYF
TGTGCCAGCAGCTTTGAGCGGGGCCACACAGATACGCAGTATTTT
>many|TRBV2|TRBJ1-2|.
CASRVDSTNYGYTF
TGTGCCAGCAGAGTCGACAGTACTAACTATGGCTACACCTTC
>.|TRBV2|TRBJ2-7|.
CASSVGVAYEQYF
TGTGCCAGCAGTGTCGGGGTTGCCTACGAGCAGTACTTC
>many|TRBV14|TRBJ2-3|.
CASSQSYSTDTQYF
TGTGCCAGCAGCCAATCGTACAGCACAGATACGCAGTATTTT
>many|TRBV12-3/TRBV12-4|TRBJ2-2|TRBD2
CASSYQPTSGYTGELFF
TGTGCCAGCAGCTACCAACCTACTAGCGGATACACCGGGGAGCTGTTTTTT
>.|TRBV29-1|TRBJ2-1|.
CSVELAWALLF
TGCAGCGTTGAGCTAGCGTGGGCCCTGCTCTTC
>few|TRBV12-3/TRBV12-4|TRBJ2-2|TRBD2
CASSLVGLAGGPGELFF
TGTGCCAGCAGTTTAGTCGGGCTAGCGGGCGGTCCCGGGGAGCTGTTTTTT
>many|TRBV27|TRBJ2-1|.
CASSRGQGPSLF
TGTGCCAGCAGTAGAGGCCAGGGCCCGTCGCTCTTC
>many|TRBV28|TRBJ1-1|TRBD1
CASSLLTGMNTEAFF
TGTGCCAGCAGTCTCCTGACAGGGATGAACACTGAAGCTTTCTTT
>many|TRBV3-1|TRBJ1-6|.
CASSLYLVRTSNSPLHF
TGTGCCAGCAGCCTCTACCTGGTCCGGACTTCGAATTCACCCCTCCACTTT
>.|TRBV30|TRBJ2-3|.
CAWSVGASHTDTQYF
TGTGCCTGGAGTGTAGGGGCCAGCCACACAGATACGCAGTATTTT
>few|TRBV20-1|TRBJ2-3|TRBD2
CSAMGGAVSTDTQYF
TGCAGTGCCATGGGAGGGGCGGTGAGCACAGATACGCAGTATTTT
>many|TRBV14|TRBJ1-2|TRBD1
CASSERDRVSHGYTF
TGTGCCAGCAGCGAAAGGGACAGAGTCTCTCATGGCTACACCTTC
>few|TRBV4-1|TRBJ2-7|.
CASSQGQPIQYF
TGCGCCAGCAGCCAAGGACAGCCGATCCAGTACTTC
>few|TRBV12-3/TRBV12-4|TRBJ2-3|.
CASNSPGNPLHTQYF
TGTGCCAGCAATTCTCCCGGAAACCCCCTGCATACGCAGTATTTT
>many|TRBV28|TRBJ2-3|TRBD2
CASSLTSGRAGDTQYF
TGTGCCAGCAGTTTGACTAGCGGGAGGGCGGGAGATACGCAGTATTTT
>many|TRBV5-6|TRBJ2-3|.
CASSFEWDLSTDTQYF
TGTGCCAGCAGCTTTGAGTGGGACCTTAGCACAGATACGCAGTATTTT
>many|TRBV6-1|TRBJ1-5|.
CASRDPGLGNQPQHF
TGTGCCAGCAGAGACCCAGGCCTCGGGAATCAGCCCCAGCATTTT
>few|TRBV24-1|TRBJ2-2|TRBD2
CATSDLLAGGLNTGELFF
TGTGCCACCAGTGACCTCCTAGCGGGAGGATTAAACACCGGGGAGCTGTTTTTT
>many|TRBV7-9|TRBJ2-1|.
CASSFRNYNEQFF
TGTGCCAGCAGCTTCCGGAACTACAATGAGCAGTTCTTC
>many|TRBV4-3|TRBJ2-3|TRBD2
CASSKGLAGTDTQYF
TGCGCCAGCAGCAAAGGACTAGCGGGTACAGATACGCAGTATTTT
>few|TRBV7-9|TRBJ1-5|TRBD1
CASSLAPNRGLHQPQHF
TGTGCCAGCAGTCTAGCTCCGAACAGGGGCCTACATCAGCCCCAGCATTTT
>many|TRBV4-1|TRBJ1-5|.
CASSQDLGPQHF
TGCGCCAGCAGCCAAGATCTAGGTCCCCAGCATTTT
>many|TRBV30|TRBJ2-1|TRBD2
CACERENYNEQFF
TGTGCCTGCGAGCGGGAGAACTACAATGAGCAGTTCTTC
>few|TRBV10-3|TRBJ1-1|.
CAISEVYSSGAFF
TGTGCCATCAGTGAGGTTTACTCTTCGGGGGCTTTCTTT
>many|TRBV5-6|TRBJ1-2|.
CASSGSNYGYTF
TGTGCCAGCTCGGGGAGTAACTATGGCTACACCTTC
>.|TRBV7-3|TRBJ1-2|.
CASSLTPRVTGGYTF
TGTGCCAGCAGCTTAACCCCCAGGGTAACTGGGGGCTACACCTTC
>many|TRBV10-3|TRBJ1-3|.
CAIRLSSGNTIYF
TGTGCCATCCGGTTGAGCTCTGGAAACACCATATATTTT
>many|TRBV7-2|TRBJ2-3|.
CASSLWFNTQYF
TGTGCCAGCAGCTTATGGTTCAATACGCAGTATTTT